The 4 T cell receptor beta chains below all came from one sample that was sequenced in a study of blood T cell repertoires in COVID-19. Here immunoSEQ multiplex PCR was the method, and the copy in TCRdb shows in-frame clones only, minus some. The data show about 220,000 clones, approximately 80% seen once. Sequencing was carried out using peripheral blood. These receptor sequences come from a man in his fifties or sixties with active or convalescent COVID-19.

CDR3 sequence reads: CASSLAGVLTDTQYF. The CDR3 DNA reads as TGTGCCAGCAGCTTAGCGGGAGTCCTCACAGATACGCAGTATTTT. This rearrangement joins TRBV7-2 to TRBJ2-3; tentatively, D is TRBD2 (5 bases). Germline V gives CDR1 SGHTA, CDR2 FQGNSA. The CDR3 covers 15 residues. V shed 0 bases and J shed 2 bases, with 9 bases lying between them.

The genes are TRBV9 and TRBJ2-5; 11 bases map to TRBD2. V lost 4 bases and J lost 7; bases outside the gene matches: 9. Germline V CDR1 and CDR2: SGDLS, YYNGEE. This CDR3 comprises 15 residues. The CDR3 sequence is CASSTLGSGGGTQYF. In DNA form, the CDR3 reads TGTGCCAGCAGCACCCTGGGTAGCGGGGGGGGGACCCAGTACTTC.

The rearrangement joins TRBV5-4 to TRBJ1-5; the D gene is possibly TRBD1 (6 bases). This CDR3 region has 14 residues. Trimming pared 4 bases from V and 0 bases from J, leaving 8 bases between. The V gene's germline CDR1 is SGHNT and CDR2 YYREEE (reference sequence). As DNA, the CDR3 is TGTGCCAGCAGCATACAGGGTAGCAATCAGCCCCAGCATTTT. It codes for CASSIQGSNQPQHF.

The rearrangement uses TRBV2 and TRBJ2-7; 7 nucleotides line up with TRBD1. The germline gives CDR1 SNHLY, CDR2 FYNNEI. CDR3 length equals 16 residues. V was clipped by 6 bases and J by 5 bases; unmatched bases: 16. CDR3 sequence (DNA): TGTGCCAGCAGGAACCCTGACAGGGTTCGGCCCGACGAGCAGTACGTC. Residues: CASRNPDRVRPDEQYV.